This TCR beta chain derives from a study of OX40 agonist ivuxolimab in advanced cancers. On the study more broadly: Every 2 weeks, patients got intravenous ivuxolimab at one of six dose levels (0.01-10 mg/kg). Overall study results and limits: Partial responders receiving 0.1-3.0 mg/kg showed among the lowest clonal expansion. Among the nonresponders, some also had low normalized T-cell clonal expansion.

Here immunoSEQ multiplex PCR was the method, and the copy in TCRdb shows in-frame clones only, minus some. The sample includes roughly 73,000 clones, about 90% of them seen just once. A note on this clone: The antigen is undetermined.

The receptor was isolated from an adult with an advanced solid tumor such as melanoma, head and neck, liver or kidney cancer. Material: CD4+ or CD8+ T cells sorted from blood, obtained in a trial of the OX40 agonist ivuxolimab.

The DNA of the CDR3 is TGTGCCAGCAGCGTAGAGTCTCTGTACAATGAGCAGTTCTTC. It yields the protein CASSVESLYNEQFF. This sequence joins TRBV9 and TRBJ2-1; no definite D call. Germline V gene data show CDR1 as SGDLS and CDR2 as YYNGEE. The CDR3 has 14 amino acids. The V and J ends lost 0 bases and 4 bases respectively, with 8 bases between them. The full variable domain, its missing parts supplied by reference TRBV9 and TRBJ2-1, is DSGVTQTPKHLITATGQRVTLRCSPRSGDLSVYWYQQSLDQGLQFLIQYYNGEERAKGNILERFSAQQFPDLHSELNLSSLELGDSALYFCASSVESLYNEQFFGPGTRLTVL.